The 27 T cell receptor beta chains below were found in one sample sequenced in a study of blood T cell repertoires in COVID-19. Generated by immunoSEQ multiplex PCR, the TCRdb table keeps only in-frame clones and is missing some. The data contain 150,000 to 200,000 clones, around 90% of them seen just once; the ten biggest clones take up under 30%. The sequencing input was peripheral blood. These receptors were collected from a man between 60 and 75 years old with acute or convalescent COVID-19.

This clone was counted a few times. This sequence joins TRBV29-1 and TRBJ2-3, with 9 bases aligning to TRBD2. CDR3 length equals 15 residues. Germline V gene sequence: CDR1 SQVTM, CDR2 ANQGSEA. After removal of 1 base from V and 3 bases from J, the junction contained 5 bases not matched to a gene. The CDR3 protein is CSVEGLAGLTDTQYF. The CDR3, as DNA: TGCAGCGTTGAAGGCCTAGCGGGGCTTACAGATACGCAGTATTTT.

The chain employs TRBV7-8 and TRBJ2-7; 7 positions agree with TRBD1. V lost 0 bases to trimming and J lost 4 bases; unmatched junction nucleotides: 6. CDR1 is SGHVS, CDR2 FQNEAQ, per germline. The CDR3 is 15 residues long. CDR3 protein: CASSLAPSTGYEQYV. Here the CDR3 DNA reads TGTGCCAGCAGCTTAGCCCCCTCGACAGGGTACGAGCAGTACGTC.

Points on this clone: Other DNA sequences in this specimen translate into the identical CDR3. The V call is TRBV9, the J call TRBJ1-1; 7 nucleotides match TRBD1. The CDR3 loop spans 15 amino acids. Germline V CDR1 and CDR2: SGDLS, YYNGEE. The J segment lost 0 bases and the V segment lost 0 bases, leaving 2 bases of the junction unmatched. CDR3 nucleotides: TGTGCCAGCAGCGTAGGAGGGGGCATGAACACTGAAGCTTTCTTT. Its translation is CASSVGGGMNTEAFF.

V gene TRBV7-8 combines with J gene TRBJ2-5; TRBD1 might be the D (5 bases). The germline V gene encodes CDR1 SGHVS and CDR2 FQNEAQ. This CDR3 region has 18 residues. The V gene lost 0 bases and the J gene lost 5 bases, with 22 bases spanning the gap. CDR3 sequence: CASSLAAVVGATKETQYF. Written as DNA, the CDR3 is TGTGCCAGCAGCTTAGCGGCGGTGGTAGGGGCTACGAAGGAGACCCAGTACTTC.

V is TRBV10-3 and J is TRBJ1-1, with TRBD1 identical over 10 bases. The CDR3 is 14 residues long. Germline V CDR1 and CDR2: ENHRY, SYGVKD. The V segment lost 3 bases and the J segment 5 bases; nucleotides outside the gene matches: 3. DNA for the CDR3: TGTGCCATCAGTGATGACAGGGGGCAAACTGAAGCTTTCTTT. It is translated as CAISDDRGQTEAFF.

V usage is TRBV24-1 and J usage is TRBJ1-1; D remains unclear. Germline V gene sequence: CDR1 KGHDR, CDR2 SFDVKD. The CDR3 consists of 12 residues. The germline V and J ends were trimmed by 4 bases and 11 bases, with 13 bases remaining between them. CDR3 bases: TGTGCCACCAGTGACCTGGACTCCGGGGCTTTCTTT. Translating gives CATSDLDSGAFF.

This chain links TRBV30 with TRBJ1-6; D unclear. Germline V gives CDR1 GTSNPN, CDR2 SVGIG (reference sequence). V dropped 4 bases and J dropped 6 bases, with 13 bases sitting between them. The CDR3 has 14 residues. The CDR3 nucleotides read TGTGCCTGGATTCGGCGGGGATTTAATTCACCCCTCCACTTT. Translation gives CAWIRRGFNSPLHF.

The chain carries TRBV12-3 or TRBV12-4 and TRBJ2-1; a possible D gene is TRBD2 (5 bases). This CDR3 region has 12 residues. Deletions cut 5 bases from V and 15 bases from J, with 17 bases between. In DNA form, the CDR3 reads TGTGCCAGCAGTCCGGACTCATCCGGACCGTTCTTC. It yields the protein CASSPDSSGPFF.

J is TRBJ2-3 and V is TRBV6-4; D possibly corresponds to TRBD1 (6 bases). V lost 5 bases, J lost 3 bases, and 18 bases lay in between. The CDR3 covers 16 residues. The V gene's germline CDR1 is MRHNA and CDR2 SNTAGT. CDR3 loop: CASSSSGEEGTDTQYF. The CDR3 nucleotides read TGTGCCAGCAGTTCCTCAGGGGAAGAAGGTACAGATACGCAGTATTTT.

This chain joins TRBV7-3 and TRBJ2-7; no clear D gene. This CDR3 region has 12 residues. Germline CDR1 and CDR2: SGHTA and FQGTGA. Trimming removed 5 bases at V and 5 bases at J, with 10 bases between. The CDR3 DNA reads TGTGCCAGCAGCCAACTACCCGACGAGCAGTACTTC. Amino acid sequence: CASSQLPDEQYF.

This clone was seen a handful of times. The V and J genes are TRBV3-1 (or the pseudogene TRBV3-2) and TRBJ1-5; D is ambiguous. This CDR3 is built from 15 residues. The V end lost 1 base, the J end lost 2 bases, and 9 bases lay between the germline ends. Germline V gives CDR1 LGHDT, CDR2 YNNKEL (reference sequence). Here the CDR3 reads CASSQGNQGNQPQHF. As DNA, the CDR3 is TGTGCCAGCAGCCAAGGAAACCAGGGCAATCAGCCCCAGCATTTT.

In its sample, this clone was seen many times. Other nucleotide sequences in the sample specify the same CDR3. The chain uses TRBV5-6 and TRBJ1-1; 8 positions match TRBD1. The CDR3 has 13 residues. Per germline, CDR1 SGHDT and CDR2 YYEEEE. The ends lost 3 bases at V and 5 bases at J; junction bases unmatched: 3. CDR3 nucleotides: TGTGCCAGCAGCTCCGGGACAGGAACTGAAGCTTTCTTT. It translates to CASSSGTGTEAFF.

The rearrangement uses TRBV11-2 and TRBJ2-7, with D tentatively TRBD1 (6 bases). Per the germline V gene, CDR1 is SGHAT and CDR2 is FQNNGV. Trimming left V 0 bases short and J 6 bases short, with 12 bases between. This CDR3 has 14 residues. The CDR3 loop is CASSLDPTGTEQYF. The CDR3 DNA follows: TGTGCCAGCAGCTTAGACCCCACAGGGACCGAGCAGTACTTC.

The V gene is TRBV5-1, the J gene TRBJ2-5; 7 bases map to TRBD2. V dropped 3 bases and J dropped 2; count of bases not matched to a gene: 7. This CDR3 has 15 amino acids. Germline-derived CDR1 and CDR2 are SGHRS and YFSETQ. CDR3 residues: CASSWTGGGQETQYF. As DNA, the CDR3 is TGCGCCAGCAGCTGGACGGGGGGAGGACAAGAGACCCAGTACTTC. Full variable domain (rest looked up from reference TRBV5-1 and TRBJ2-5): KAGVTQTPRYLIKTRGQQVTLSCSPISGHRSVSWYQQTPGQGLQFLFEYFSETQRNKGNFPGRFSGRQFSNSRSEMNVSTLELGDSALYLCASSWTGGGQETQYFGPGTRLLVL.

The chain combines TRBV5-1 with TRBJ2-1; a weak D match, TRBD2 (6 bases). The CDR3 covers 14 residues. With 5 bases removed from V and 5 bases from J, the gap between germline ends came to 14 bases. Germline CDR1 reads SGHRS; CDR2 reads YFSETQ. For the CDR3, the DNA is TGCGCCAGCAGGAGGGCTAGCGCAAACAATGAGCAGTTCTTC. Amino acid sequence: CASRRASANNEQFF. The full variable domain, with the rest looked up from reference TRBV5-1 and TRBJ2-1, is KAGVTQTPRYLIKTRGQQVTLSCSPISGHRSVSWYQQTPGQGLQFLFEYFSETQRNKGNFPGRFSGRQFSNSRSEMNVSTLELGDSALYLCASRRASANNEQFFGPGTRLTVL.

The V and J genes are TRBV5-3 and TRBJ2-5; TRBD1 might be the D (6 bases). TRBV5-3 is an open reading frame whose function is uncertain. The length of the CDR3 is 16 residues. The ends were cut back, 4 bases at V and 2 bases at J, with 18 bases in the middle. CDR3 loop: CARSPIATDRQETQYF. DNA for the CDR3: TGTGCCAGAAGCCCGATTGCTACTGACAGGCAAGAGACCCAGTACTTC.

The rearrangement links TRBV7-6 to TRBJ1-1, with 7 positions matching TRBD1. The V and J ends lost 4 bases and 3 bases, in that order; junction bases with no gene match: 8. The germline gives CDR1 SGHVS, CDR2 FNYEAQ. The length of the CDR3 is 15 residues. In nucleotides, the CDR3 is TGTGCCAGCAGCTCCCGACAGGGCATCCACACTGAAGCTTTCTTT. Protein: CASSSRQGIHTEAFF.

The gene calls are TRBV5-4 and TRBJ2-7; TRBD1 matches at 7 bases. Germline values: CDR1 SGHNT, CDR2 YYREEE (reference sequence). The CDR3 has 15 residues. The J segment lost 0 bases and the V segment lost 4 bases, leaving 7 bases of the junction unmatched. CDR3 in amino acids: CASSPGTVFSYEQYV. The CDR3 nucleotides are TGTGCCAGCAGCCCCGGGACAGTCTTCTCCTACGAGCAGTACGTC.

The chain is built from TRBV10-2 and TRBJ2-7; 8 positions match TRBD2. J gave up 2 bases and V 6 bases, and 6 bases lay outside the gene matches. The germline gives CDR1 WSHSY, CDR2 SAAADI. The CDR3 consists of 14 residues. CDR3 loop: CASRTSANTYEQYF. The CDR3 DNA sequence: TGCGCCAGCAGGACTAGCGCCAATACCTACGAGCAGTACTTC.

The rearrangement joins TRBV19 to TRBJ2-7; 10 bases are a match to TRBD1. The CDR3 has 14 residues. Germline CDR1 and CDR2: LNHDA and SQIVND (reference sequence). The junction had 3 bases not matched to a gene; V was cut back by 5 bases and J by 2 bases. CDR3 region: CASSGTGDAYEQYF. In nucleotides, the CDR3 is TGTGCCAGTAGTGGGACAGGGGACGCCTACGAGCAGTACTTC.

The rearrangement joins TRBV4-1 to TRBJ2-3; TRBD2 might be the D (5 bases). Trimming shortened V by 1 base and J by 4 bases, and 12 bases separated the two germline ends. Per the germline V gene, CDR1 is MGHRA and CDR2 is YSYEKL. The CDR3 covers 15 residues. Here the CDR3 DNA reads TGCGCCAGCAGCCAAGTTCCCCTGGGAGCAGATACGCAGTATTTT. Translated, it gives CASSQVPLGADTQYF.

This chain uses TRBV18 with TRBJ2-1; TRBD2 matches at 9 bases. Germline-derived CDR1 and CDR2 are KGHSH and LQKENI. The trim removed 0 bases at V and 1 base at J, leaving 1 base unmatched. The CDR3 contains 16 residues. The CDR3 region has the DNA TGTGCCAGCTCACCACCTAGCGGGAGATCCTACAATGAGCAGTTCTTC. This codes for CASSPPSGRSYNEQFF. Full variable domain (outside the CDR3, taken from reference TRBV18 and TRBJ2-1): NAGVMQNPRHLVRRRGQEARLRCSPMKGHSHVYWYRQLPEEGLKFMVYLQKENIIDESGMPKERFSAEFPKEGPSILRIQQVVRGDSAAYFCASSPPSGRSYNEQFFGPGTRLTVL.

This clone has a single count. V usage is TRBV12-5 and J usage is TRBJ2-1; 10 positions match TRBD2. The V segment lost 7 bases and the J segment 4 bases; nucleotides outside the gene matches: 4. The CDR3 covers 14 residues. From germline, CDR1 is LGHNT and CDR2 FRNRAP. CDR3 in DNA: TGTGCTAGTGCCTCGACTAGCGGGTACAATGAGCAGTTCTTC. Translated: CASASTSGYNEQFF.

The J gene is TRBJ1-6, the V gene TRBV7-2; 7 bases are a match to TRBD1. This CDR3 is built from 14 residues. Germline CDR1 SGHTA, CDR2 FQGNSA. V dropped 4 bases and J dropped 7; count of bases not matched to a gene: 4. The CDR3 is CASSSMGQNSPLHF. The CDR3 DNA follows: TGTGCCAGCAGCTCAATGGGACAGAATTCACCCCTCCACTTT. Supplemented by reference TRBV7-2 and TRBJ1-6, the full variable domain reads GAGVSQSPSNKVTEKGKDVELRCDPISGHTALYWYRQSLGQGLEFLIYFQGNSAPDKSGLPSDRFSAERTGGSVSTLTIQRTQQEDSAVYLCASSSMGQNSPLHFGNGTRLTVT.

About this clone: This sample also contains other DNA sequences that code for the same CDR3. The rearrangement joins TRBV5-1 to TRBJ2-2, with a weak D call TRBD2 (6 bases). Per the germline V gene, CDR1 is SGHRS and CDR2 is YFSETQ. Trimming pared 5 bases from V and 5 bases from J, leaving 10 bases between. The CDR3 contains 13 residues. The CDR3 DNA reads TGCGCCAGCAGTCGGGACTCGACCGGGGAGCTGTTTTTT. Translated: CASSRDSTGELFF. Based on the CDR3 plus reference TRBV5-1 and TRBJ2-2, the full variable domain is KAGVTQTPRYLIKTRGQQVTLSCSPISGHRSVSWYQQTPGQGLQFLFEYFSETQRNKGNFPGRFSGRQFSNSRSEMNVSTLELGDSALYLCASSRDSTGELFFGEGSRLTVL.

The V call is TRBV6-6, the J call TRBJ2-3; D perhaps matches TRBD2 (6 bases). This CDR3 comprises 15 residues. Trimming left V 8 bases short and J 1 base short, with 16 bases between. CDR1 is MNHNY and CDR2 is SVGAGI in the germline V gene (reference sequence). CDR3 protein: CASLLLGGGTDTQYF. The CDR3 DNA sequence: TGTGCCAGCCTTCTCTTGGGGGGTGGCACAGATACGCAGTATTTT.

The chain links TRBV18 to TRBJ1-4; weak D call: TRBD1 (5 bases). CDR1 and CDR2 (germline): KGHSH, LQKENI. The CDR3 loop spans 15 amino acids. Trimming took 3 bases from V and 8 from J, leaving 16 bases between them. The CDR3 DNA reads as TGTGCCAGCTCACCCCCCGGCAGGGTTCGGGAAAAACTGTTTTTT. Translation: CASSPPGRVREKLFF.